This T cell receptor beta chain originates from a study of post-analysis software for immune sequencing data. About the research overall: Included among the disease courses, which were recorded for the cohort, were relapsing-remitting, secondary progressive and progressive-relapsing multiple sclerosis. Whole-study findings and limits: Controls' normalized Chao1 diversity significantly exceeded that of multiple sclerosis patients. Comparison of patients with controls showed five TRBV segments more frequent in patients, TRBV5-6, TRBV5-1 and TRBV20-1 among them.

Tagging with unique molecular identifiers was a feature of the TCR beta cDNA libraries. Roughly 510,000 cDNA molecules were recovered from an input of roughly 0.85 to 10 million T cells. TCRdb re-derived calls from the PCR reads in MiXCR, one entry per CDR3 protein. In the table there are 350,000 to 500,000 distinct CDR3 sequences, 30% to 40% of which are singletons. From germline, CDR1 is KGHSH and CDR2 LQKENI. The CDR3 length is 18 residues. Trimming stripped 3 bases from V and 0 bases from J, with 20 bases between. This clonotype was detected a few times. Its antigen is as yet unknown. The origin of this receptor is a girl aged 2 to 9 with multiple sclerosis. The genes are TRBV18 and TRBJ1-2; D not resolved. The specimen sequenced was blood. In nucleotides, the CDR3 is TGTGCCAGCTCACCCTACCAGGCCTCTACGACGTCTAACTATGGCTACACCTTC. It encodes CASSPYQASTTSNYGYTF. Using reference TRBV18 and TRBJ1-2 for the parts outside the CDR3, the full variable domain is NAGVMQNPRHLVRRRGQEARLRCSPMKGHSHVYWYRQLPEEGLKFMVYLQKENIIDESGMPKERFSAEFPKEGPSILRIQQVVRGDSAAYFCASSPYQASTTSNYGYTFGSGTRLTVV.